These T cell receptor beta chains were read from a single sample in a study of cytomegalovirus exposure and HLA in healthy donors. Profiled with immunoSEQ multiplex PCR; TCRdb holds only in-frame clones, not every one. Altogether over 150,000 clones are present, about 77% being singletons, with the ten largest covering over 1%. What was sequenced was PBMCs. These receptors were taken from a woman aged 50 to 60 in good health and CMV-seronegative. Both conserved end residues are part of each CDR3. Each record gives: CDR3 length, V gene, clone size, CDR3 protein. The listing skips clone size in some rows; elsewhere it reads once, few, many or a size class.

15,TRBV28,.,CASNLPGLGNQPQHF
15,TRBV11-2,.,CASSLVAGDSYEQYF
13,TRBV6-5,.,CASSKQENTEAFF
17,TRBV4-2,few,CASSQDLASGVIEGYTF
13,TRBV7-2,.,CASSLLTHTPQHF
15,TRBV5-8,few,CASSDRGSGANVLTF
15,TRBV27,.,CASSWRQGHVDTQYF
14,TRBV4-3,.,CASSRVWGDYEQYF
12,TRBV7-6,.,CASGWTDYEQYF
14,TRBV9,.,CASSVGGAAYEQYF
14,TRBV9,.,CASWSGTGPYEQYF
14,TRBV30,once,CAWSLGTGDYEQYF
15,TRBV7-8,once,CASSLSSGRGGEQYF
15,TRBV5-4,.,CASSPSRRGSVEQYF
12,TRBV9,.,CASSADSLGYTF
13,TRBV18,few,CASSPGQIYGYTF
15,TRBV5-1,.,CASSSGLAGPNEQFF
17,TRBV11-3,.,CASSLPLGGGGFNEQFF
17,TRBV7-2,.,CASSPRVDYINSYEQYF
19,TRBV5-1,.,CASSLYEREGRRRQETQYF
15,TRBV27,.,CASSLGGSSYYGYTF
14,TRBV10-2,.,CASRPQSTATGYTF
15,TRBV5-1,.,CASSSRTSGGNEQFF
11,TRBV28,.,CASSFVNEQYF
15,TRBV28,.,CASSPLGQPPYEQYF
15,TRBV30,.,CAWSYGLASTDTQYF
16,TRBV7-6,.,CASSPRAGATGYEQYF
15,TRBV19,.,CASSIGSGSYNEQFF
15,TRBV27,.,CASSTRTSAVNEQYF
15,TRBV7-8,.,CASSPPGQGRNEQYF
14,TRBV9,.,CASSVAPSSYEQYF
13,TRBV28,few,CASSLRGNTEAFF
13,TRBV7-8,once,CASSLEGGRADDF
15,TRBV4-2,.,CASSPWGFSGNTIYF
17,TRBV27,.,CASSLQSIAGGNYEQYF
14,TRBV28,.,CASSFGLARGTQYF
16,TRBV6-1,.,CASSKGTADLLDTQYF
15,TRBV9,once,CASSVAPGEIYGYTF
15,TRBV9,.,CASSVGTANMEKLFF
14,TRBV6-5,.,CASSYSQDYNEQFF
12,TRBV7-3,.,CASSFGGPEQFF
19,TRBV23-1,.,CASGTVSSGRKPLSNEQFF
13,TRBV29-1,.,CSVVAGYAYEQYF
12,TRBV7-9,.,CASSGTSAEQYF
16,TRBV14,once,CASSLRTSGNTGELFF
16,TRBV18,.,CASSPLGGAQEYGYTF
13,TRBV7-6,.,CASSPFSNTEAFF
15,TRBV10-3,.,CAIRGTSASTGELFF
15,TRBV7-6,.,CASSELKGFDQPQHF
16,TRBV6-5,.,CASSYAASGFPDTQYF
14,TRBV7-8,.,CASSLGALGQEEYF
14,TRBV5-1,.,CASSPQGGNTEAFF
11,TRBV20-1,few,CSGRGYNEQFF
15,TRBV10-3,.,CAIQGGGVTYNEQFF
13,TRBV18,few,CASSPMGQGKQFF
15,TRBV10-1,few,CASSEFVGDGDEQFF
19,TRBV4-3,.,CASSQVQGLLAGVNGELFF